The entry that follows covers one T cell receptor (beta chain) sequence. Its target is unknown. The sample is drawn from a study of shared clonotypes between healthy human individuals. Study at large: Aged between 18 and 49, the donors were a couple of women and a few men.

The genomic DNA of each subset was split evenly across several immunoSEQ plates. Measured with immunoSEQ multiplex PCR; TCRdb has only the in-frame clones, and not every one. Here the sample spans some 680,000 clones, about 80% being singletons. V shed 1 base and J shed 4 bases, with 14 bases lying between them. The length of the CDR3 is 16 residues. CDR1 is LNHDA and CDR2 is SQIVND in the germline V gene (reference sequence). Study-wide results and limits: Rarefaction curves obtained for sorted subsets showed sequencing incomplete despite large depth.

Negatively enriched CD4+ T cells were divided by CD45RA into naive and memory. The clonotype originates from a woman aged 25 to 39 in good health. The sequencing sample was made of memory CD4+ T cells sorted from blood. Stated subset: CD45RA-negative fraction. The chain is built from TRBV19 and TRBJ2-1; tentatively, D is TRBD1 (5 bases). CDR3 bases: TGTGCCAGTAGTATAGGACCCCGAAGACAGTACAATGAGCAGTTCTTC. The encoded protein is CASSIGPRRQYNEQFF.